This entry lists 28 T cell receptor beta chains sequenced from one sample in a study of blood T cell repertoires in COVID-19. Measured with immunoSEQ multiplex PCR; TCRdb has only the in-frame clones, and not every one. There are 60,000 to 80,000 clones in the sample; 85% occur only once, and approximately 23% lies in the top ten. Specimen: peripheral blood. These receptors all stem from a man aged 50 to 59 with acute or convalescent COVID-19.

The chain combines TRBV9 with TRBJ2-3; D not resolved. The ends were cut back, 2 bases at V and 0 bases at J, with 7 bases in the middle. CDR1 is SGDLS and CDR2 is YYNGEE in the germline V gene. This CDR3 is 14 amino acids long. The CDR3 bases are TGTGCCAGCAGCGTTGACGGGAGCACAGATACGCAGTATTTT. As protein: CASSVDGSTDTQYF.

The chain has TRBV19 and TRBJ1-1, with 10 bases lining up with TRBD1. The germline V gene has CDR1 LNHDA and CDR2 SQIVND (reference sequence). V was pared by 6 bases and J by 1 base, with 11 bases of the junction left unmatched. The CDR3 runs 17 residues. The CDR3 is CASRQFGQGVPNTEAFF. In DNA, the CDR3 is TGTGCCAGTAGACAGTTCGGACAGGGGGTCCCGAACACTGAAGCTTTCTTT.

CDR3 in DNA: TGTGCCAGTAGTACGGATCGCCGCGTGGGGCCTAATTCACCCCTCCACTTT. As protein: CASSTDRRVGPNSPLHF. This chain links TRBV19 with TRBJ1-6; the D gene is possibly TRBD1 (5 bases). Germline lookup yields CDR1 LNHDA and CDR2 SQIVND (reference sequence). This CDR3 spans 17 amino acids. Trimming left V 4 bases short and J 6 bases short, with 19 bases between.

CDR3 amino acids: CATSKDRATDTQYF. CDR3 coding DNA: TGTGCCACCAGCAAGGACAGGGCCACAGATACGCAGTATTTT. The rearrangement links TRBV15 to TRBJ2-3; 8 bases line up with TRBD1. Germline lookup yields CDR1 LNHNV and CDR2 YYDKDF (reference sequence). This CDR3 is built from 14 residues. The V segment lost 4 bases and the J segment 2 bases; nucleotides outside the gene matches: 2.

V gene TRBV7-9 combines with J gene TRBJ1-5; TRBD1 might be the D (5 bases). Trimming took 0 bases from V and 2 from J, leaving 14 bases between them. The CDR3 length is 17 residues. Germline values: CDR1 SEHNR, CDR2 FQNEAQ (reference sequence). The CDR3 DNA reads TGTGCCAGCAGCTTAGCGTCGCGGCAGGGTGGCAATCAGCCCCAGCATTTT. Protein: CASSLASRQGGNQPQHF.

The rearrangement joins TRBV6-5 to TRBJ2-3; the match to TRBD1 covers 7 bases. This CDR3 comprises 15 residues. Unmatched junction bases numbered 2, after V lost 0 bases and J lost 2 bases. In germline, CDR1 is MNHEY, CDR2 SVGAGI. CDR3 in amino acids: CASSYSGQVTDTQYF. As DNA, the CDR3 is TGTGCCAGCAGTTACTCCGGACAGGTCACAGATACGCAGTATTTT.

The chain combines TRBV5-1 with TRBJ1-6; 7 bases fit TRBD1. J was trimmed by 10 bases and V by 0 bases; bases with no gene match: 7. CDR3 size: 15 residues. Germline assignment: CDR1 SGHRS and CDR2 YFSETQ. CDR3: CASSLDAARGSPLHF. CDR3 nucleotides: TGCGCCAGCAGCTTGGATGCTGCCAGGGGGTCACCCCTCCACTTT.

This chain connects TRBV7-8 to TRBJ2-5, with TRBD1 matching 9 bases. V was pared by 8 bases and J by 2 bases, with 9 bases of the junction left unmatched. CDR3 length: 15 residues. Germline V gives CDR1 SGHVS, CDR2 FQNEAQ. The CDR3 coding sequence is TGTGCCAGCTCAACGACGGGACAGGGTCAAGAGACCCAGTACTTC. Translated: CASSTTGQGQETQYF.

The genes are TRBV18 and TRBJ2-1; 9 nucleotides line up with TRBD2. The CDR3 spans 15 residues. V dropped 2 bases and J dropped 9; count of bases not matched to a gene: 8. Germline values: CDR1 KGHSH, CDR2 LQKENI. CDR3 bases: TGTGCCAGCTCACCAACTGGGTATAGCGGGGGTGAGCAGTTCTTC. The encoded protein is CASSPTGYSGGEQFF.

The CDR3 protein is CASSSGTGDARLLYEQYF. CDR3 in DNA: TGTGCCAGCAGTTCCGGGACAGGGGACGCCCGCCTCCTCTACGAGCAGTACTTC. The chain employs TRBV28 and TRBJ2-7, with TRBD1 identical over 10 bases. This CDR3 has 18 residues. V gave up 4 bases and J gave up 3 bases; unmatched junction bases: 15. CDR1 and CDR2 (germline): MDHEN, SYDVKM.

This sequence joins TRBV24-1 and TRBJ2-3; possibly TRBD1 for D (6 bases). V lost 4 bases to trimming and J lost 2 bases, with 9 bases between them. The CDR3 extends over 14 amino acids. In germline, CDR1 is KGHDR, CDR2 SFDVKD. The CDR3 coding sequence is TGTGCCACCAGTGAGGTGGGGGCCACAGATACGCAGTATTTT. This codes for CATSEVGATDTQYF.

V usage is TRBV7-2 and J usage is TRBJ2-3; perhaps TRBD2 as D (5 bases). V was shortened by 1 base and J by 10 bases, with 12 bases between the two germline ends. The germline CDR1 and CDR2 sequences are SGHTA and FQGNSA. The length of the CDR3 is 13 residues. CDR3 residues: CASSLESADPQYF. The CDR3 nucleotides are TGTGCCAGCAGCTTAGAGTCAGCGGACCCGCAGTATTTT.

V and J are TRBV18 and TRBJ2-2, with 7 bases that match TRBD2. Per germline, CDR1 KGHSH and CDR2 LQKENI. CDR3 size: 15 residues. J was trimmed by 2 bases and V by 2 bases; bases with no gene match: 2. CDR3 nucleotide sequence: TGTGCCAGCTCACCAAAGGGACTAAACACCGGGGAGCTGTTTTTT. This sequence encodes CASSPKGLNTGELFF.

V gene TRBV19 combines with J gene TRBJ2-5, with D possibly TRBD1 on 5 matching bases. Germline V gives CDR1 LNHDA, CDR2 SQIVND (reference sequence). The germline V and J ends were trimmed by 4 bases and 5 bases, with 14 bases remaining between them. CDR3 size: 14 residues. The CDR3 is CASSKAQGLETQYF. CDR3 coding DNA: TGTGCCAGTAGTAAGGCGCAGGGCCTGGAGACCCAGTACTTC.

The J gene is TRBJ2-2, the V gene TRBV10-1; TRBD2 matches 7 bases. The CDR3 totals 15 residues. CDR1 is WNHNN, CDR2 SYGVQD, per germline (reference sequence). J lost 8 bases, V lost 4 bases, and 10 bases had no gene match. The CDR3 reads CASSGGGLGKGELFF. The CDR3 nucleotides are TGCGCCAGCAGTGGGGGTGGACTAGGCAAAGGGGAGCTGTTTTTT.

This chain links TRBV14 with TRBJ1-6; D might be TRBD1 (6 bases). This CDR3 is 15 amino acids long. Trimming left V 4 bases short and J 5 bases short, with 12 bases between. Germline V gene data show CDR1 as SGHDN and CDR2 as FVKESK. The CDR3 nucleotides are TGTGCCAGCAGCCCGAGGAACAGGGATAATTCACCCCTCCACTTT. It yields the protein CASSPRNRDNSPLHF. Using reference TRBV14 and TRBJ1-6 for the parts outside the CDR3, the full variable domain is EAGVTQFPSHSVIEKGQTVTLRCDPISGHDNLYWYRRVMGKEIKFLLHFVKESKQDESGMPNNRFLAERTGGTYSTLKVQPAELEDSGVYFCASSPRNRDNSPLHFGNGTRLTVT.

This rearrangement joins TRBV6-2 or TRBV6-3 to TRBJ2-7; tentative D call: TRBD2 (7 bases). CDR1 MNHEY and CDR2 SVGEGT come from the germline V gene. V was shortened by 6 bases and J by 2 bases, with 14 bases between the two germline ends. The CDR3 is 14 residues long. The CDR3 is CASSPGEGTYEQYV. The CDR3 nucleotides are TGTGCCAGCAGCCCAGGGGAGGGCACCTACGAGCAGTACGTC.

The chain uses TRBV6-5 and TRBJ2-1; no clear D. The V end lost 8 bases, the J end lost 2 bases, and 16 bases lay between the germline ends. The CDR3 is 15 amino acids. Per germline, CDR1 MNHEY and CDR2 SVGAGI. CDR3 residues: CASRGEPATYNEQFF. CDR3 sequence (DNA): TGTGCCAGCCGAGGCGAGCCGGCCACCTACAATGAGCAGTTCTTC.

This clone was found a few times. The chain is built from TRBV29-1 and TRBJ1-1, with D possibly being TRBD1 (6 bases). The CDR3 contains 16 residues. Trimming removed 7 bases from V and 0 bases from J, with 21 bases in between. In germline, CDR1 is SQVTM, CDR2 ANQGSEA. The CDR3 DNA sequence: TGCAGCGCCACCCTAAGGGCCCAGGGGCTGAACACTGAAGCTTTCTTT. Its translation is CSATLRAQGLNTEAFF.

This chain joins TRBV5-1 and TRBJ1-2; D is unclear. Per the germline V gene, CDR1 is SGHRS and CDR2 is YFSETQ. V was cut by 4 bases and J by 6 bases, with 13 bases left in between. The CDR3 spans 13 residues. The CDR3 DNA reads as TGCGCCAGCAGCCCAGCTGGACTTGATGGCTACACCTTC. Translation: CASSPAGLDGYTF.

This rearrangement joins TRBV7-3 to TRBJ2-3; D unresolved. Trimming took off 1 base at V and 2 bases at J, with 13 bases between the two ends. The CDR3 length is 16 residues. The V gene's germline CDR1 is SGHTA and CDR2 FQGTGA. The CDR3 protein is CASSLNPGLITDTQYF. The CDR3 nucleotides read TGTGCCAGCAGCTTAAACCCGGGTTTAATCACAGATACGCAGTATTTT.

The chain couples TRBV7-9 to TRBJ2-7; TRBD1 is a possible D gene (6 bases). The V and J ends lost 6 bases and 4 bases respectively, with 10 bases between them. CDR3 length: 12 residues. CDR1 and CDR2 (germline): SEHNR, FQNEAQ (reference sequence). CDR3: CASSGRGYEQYV. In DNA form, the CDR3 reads TGTGCCAGCAGTGGCAGGGGTTACGAGCAGTACGTC.

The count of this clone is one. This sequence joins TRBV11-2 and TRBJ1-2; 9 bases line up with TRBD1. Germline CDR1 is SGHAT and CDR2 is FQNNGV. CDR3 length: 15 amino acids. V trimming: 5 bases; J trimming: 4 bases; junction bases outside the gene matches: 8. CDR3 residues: CASSHDRGNGYGYTF. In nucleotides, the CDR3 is TGTGCCAGCAGCCATGACAGGGGGAACGGCTATGGCTACACCTTC.

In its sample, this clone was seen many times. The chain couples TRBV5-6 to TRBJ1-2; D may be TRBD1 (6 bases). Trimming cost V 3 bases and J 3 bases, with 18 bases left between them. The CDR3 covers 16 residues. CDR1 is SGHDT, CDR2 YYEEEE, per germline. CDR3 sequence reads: CASSSSSDQGYYGYTF. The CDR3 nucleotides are TGTGCCAGCAGCTCTTCCTCTGATCAGGGGTACTATGGCTACACCTTC.

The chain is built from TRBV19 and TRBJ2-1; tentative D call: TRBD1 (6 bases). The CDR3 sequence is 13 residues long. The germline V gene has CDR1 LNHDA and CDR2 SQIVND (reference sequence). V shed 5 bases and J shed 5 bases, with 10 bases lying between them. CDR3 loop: CASSAGQHNEQFF. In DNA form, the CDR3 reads TGTGCCAGTAGTGCAGGACAGCACAATGAGCAGTTCTTC.

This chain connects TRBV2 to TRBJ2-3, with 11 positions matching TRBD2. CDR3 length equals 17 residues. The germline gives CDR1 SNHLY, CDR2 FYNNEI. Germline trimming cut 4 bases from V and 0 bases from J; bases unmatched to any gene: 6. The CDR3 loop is CASSGGTSGYSTDTQYF. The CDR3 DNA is TGTGCCAGCAGTGGAGGGACTAGCGGATATAGCACAGATACGCAGTATTTT.

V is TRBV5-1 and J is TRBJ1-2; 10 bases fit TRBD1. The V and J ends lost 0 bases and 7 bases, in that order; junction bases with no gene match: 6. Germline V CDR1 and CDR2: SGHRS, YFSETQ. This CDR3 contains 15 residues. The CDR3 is CASSLEVTGGSGYTF. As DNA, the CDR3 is TGCGCCAGCAGCTTGGAAGTGACAGGGGGCAGTGGCTACACCTTC.

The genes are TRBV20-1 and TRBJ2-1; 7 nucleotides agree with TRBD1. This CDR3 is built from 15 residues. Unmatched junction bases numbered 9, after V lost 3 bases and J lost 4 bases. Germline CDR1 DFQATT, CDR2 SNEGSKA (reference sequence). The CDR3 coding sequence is TGCAGTGCTAGTGTCGGGACAGCGACGTACAATGAGCAGTTCTTC. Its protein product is CSASVGTATYNEQFF.